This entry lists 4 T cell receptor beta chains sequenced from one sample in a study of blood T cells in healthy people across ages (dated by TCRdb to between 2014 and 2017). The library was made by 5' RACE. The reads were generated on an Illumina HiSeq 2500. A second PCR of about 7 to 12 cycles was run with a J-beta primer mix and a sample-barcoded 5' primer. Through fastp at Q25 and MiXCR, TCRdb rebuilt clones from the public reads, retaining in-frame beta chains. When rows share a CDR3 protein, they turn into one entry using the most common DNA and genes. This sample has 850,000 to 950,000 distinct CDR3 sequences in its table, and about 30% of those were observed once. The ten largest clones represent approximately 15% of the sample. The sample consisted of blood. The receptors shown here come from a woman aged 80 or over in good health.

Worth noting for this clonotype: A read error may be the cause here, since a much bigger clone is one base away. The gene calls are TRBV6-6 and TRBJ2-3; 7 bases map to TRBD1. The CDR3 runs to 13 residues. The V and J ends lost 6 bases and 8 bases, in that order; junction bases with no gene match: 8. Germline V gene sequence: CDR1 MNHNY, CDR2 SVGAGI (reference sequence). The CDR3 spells CASSRGIAVTQYF. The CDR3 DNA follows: TGTGCCAGCAGCAGGGGGATTGCTGTTACGCAGTATTTT.

The CDR3 spells CASSGEGPNEQFF. CDR3 nucleotides: TGTGCCAGCAGTGGCGAGGGGCCCAATGAGCAGTTCTTC. This sequence joins TRBV2 and TRBJ2-1; D is perhaps TRBD1 or TRBD2 (5 bases each). The germline V gene has CDR1 SNHLY and CDR2 FYNNEI. V lost 4 bases and J 6 bases, leaving 10 bases between the germline ends. This CDR3 contains 13 residues.

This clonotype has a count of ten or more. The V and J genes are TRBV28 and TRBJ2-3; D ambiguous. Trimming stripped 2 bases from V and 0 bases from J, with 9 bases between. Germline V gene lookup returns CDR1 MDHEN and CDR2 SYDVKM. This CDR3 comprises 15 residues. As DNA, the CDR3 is TGTGCCAGCAGTTTACGCCCCCCTAGCACAGATACGCAGTATTTT. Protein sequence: CASSLRPPSTDTQYF.

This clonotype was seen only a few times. CDR3 sequence reads: CASRGGTGAKNIQYF. CDR3 bases: TGTGCCAGCAGAGGGGGGACAGGGGCCAAAAACATTCAGTACTTC. The chain combines TRBV2 with TRBJ2-4, with 9 bases identical to TRBD1. The germline gives CDR1 SNHLY, CDR2 FYNNEI. V was clipped by 6 bases and J by 1 base; unmatched bases: 4. The CDR3 is 15 residues long.